This T cell receptor beta chain was profiled in a study of the immune and genomic landscape of osteosarcoma (dated by TCRdb to 2020 to 2021). Broadly, across the study: The overall cohort included 45 to 60 pediatric and adult patients with high-grade osteosarcoma, and the median age at diagnosis was 25 to 35 years (range roughly 5-85). Each of a few patients provided a couple of samples from the same tumor site. In the overall cohort, around three fifths of patients were male, and roughly 75% had localized disease at diagnosis. Osteosarcoma specimens were profiled with whole genome, RNA and T-cell receptor sequencing plus immunohistochemistry and reverse phase protein arrays so that immunogenic potential could be defined. The goal of the study was to explain why immune checkpoint inhibitors have shown limited clinical activity in osteosarcoma. The cohort was enriched for poor-risk disease, with 73% showing unfavorable pathologic response to standard therapy and about 69% deceased. To characterize the osteosarcoma immunogenomic landscape, the TCR sequencing results were combined with transcriptome, protein array and immunostaining data.

The ImmunoSEQ Assay (Adaptive Biotechnologies) was used to immunosequence the CDR3 regions of the TCR beta chain. On the study's bioinformatics: TCRB rearrangements, read counts, read proportions and gene usage were exported through the ImmunoSEQ Analyzer platform. T-cell clonality was computed as 1 minus Pielou's evenness on productive rearrangements. In the clonal space homeostasis analysis, clonotypes were binned as rare, small, medium, large or hyperexpanded (0.01 to 1 of the repertoire). TCR productive clonality was compared across immune clusters C1, C2 and C3 using the Wilcoxon rank sum test. Held by TCRdb, this immuneACCESS table contains in-frame sequences only and omits some clones. Under half of the omission traces to an unresolved V gene where checked; the cause of the rest is unknown. The V and J calls and the clone size are those of that table, but D and trimming were determined from the DNA. The sample profile shows roughly 6,000 clones; 65% to 70% of them were found once. 15% of the sample belongs to the ten largest clones.

General findings and caveats noted by the study authors: Clonality benchmarks were derived from external normal skin and healthy peripheral blood data rather than from matched normal tissue. Higher TCR productive clonality was observed in the immune-hot C3 cluster than in the cold C1 cluster, although TCR productive clonality remained low overall. Productive TCR clonality was low overall, averaging about 0.091 with a maximum of about 0.3, suggesting limited T-cell clonal expansion. Sample size was not determined by any statistical method, because osteosarcoma is rare and every possible sample was collected. About five cases had a single hyperexpanded clone dominating the repertoire, and all had fewer than 100 T-cell clonotypes. Matched blood was collected from only two patients, alongside the frozen tumor specimens.

The specimens were post-treatment primary, local recurrence and metastasis tumors obtained from patients with a poor prognosis. This clone was detected a few times. Its antigen target is currently unknown. Base quality data are lacking; no much larger clone is found one base away. This TCR was recovered from a human donor with osteosarcoma. The sequenced sample was osteosarcoma tumor tissue from the lung.

The CDR3 is CASTRDLDYNEQFF. DNA sequence: TGCGCCAGTACCCGGGACTTGGATTACAATGAGCAGTTCTTC. The sequence joins TRBV5-1 to TRBJ2-1; 6 matching bases give a weak D call of TRBD2. The germline ends are 16 bases apart after V is trimmed by 8 bases and J by 4 bases. CDR3 length: 14 amino acids, cysteine to phenylalanine. The CDR3 DNA has 42 bases and is translated from base 1. CDR1 is given as SGHRS and CDR2 as YFSETQ, both from the germline V gene. With the rest looked up from the reference TRBV5-1 and TRBJ2-1 genes rather than sequenced, the full variable domain is KAGVTQTPRYLIKTRGQQVTLSCSPISGHRSVSWYQQTPGQGLQFLFEYFSETQRNKGNFPGRFSGRQFSNSRSEMNVSTLELGDSALYLCASTRDLDYNEQFFGPGTRLTVL.